These T cell receptor beta chains were read from a single sample in a study of shared clonotypes between healthy human individuals. Produced via immunoSEQ multiplex PCR; TCRdb's table is partial and in-frame only. The sample carries more than 2,000,000 clones, 90% to 95% recorded once. What was sequenced was naive CD4+ T cells from PBMCs. The origin of the receptors is a man aged 18 to 30 in good health. Some clones in this sample may be carry-over from other donors' samples. Each CDR3 is given with its conserved first and last residue.

J,V,CDR3
TRBJ2-1,TRBV2,CASSLAGSSYNEQFF
TRBJ1-3,TRBV6-5,CASSYRGGNTIYF
TRBJ2-6,TRBV18,CASSPGGANVLTF
TRBJ1-1,TRBV27,CASSLAGLNTEAFF
TRBJ2-1,TRBV11-2,CASRSTSGGSYNEQFF
TRBJ1-4,TRBV5-1,CASSPGRTGADEKLFF
TRBJ1-4,TRBV5-1,CASSAMGQGFNEKLFF
TRBJ2-7,TRBV5-1,CASSWAGDASQYF
TRBJ2-7,TRBV19,CASSIRDRDSTYEQYF
TRBJ2-7,TRBV11-3,CASSAAGTGGSEQYF
TRBJ2-1,TRBV14,CASSQRGEQFF
TRBJ2-3,TRBV7-2,CASTTPPGGRGTQYF